This entry concerns a single T cell receptor (beta chain). Its specificity is unknown. One end of the junction fails to match germline, which may point to a read error. Germline lookup yields CDR1 ENHRY and CDR2 SYGVKD. The CDR3 runs to 14 residues. cDNA was made by 5'RACE with 10-nucleotide random UMIs. One entry per CDR3 protein results from TCRdb running MiXCR on the 5' RACE reads. This table has around 18,000 distinct CDR3 sequences, roughly 29% appearing once. These data are taken from a study of neurological immune-mediated disorders. Study observations and caveats: Sharing of CDR3 amino acid sequences among expanded clones across subjects was absent, suggesting private repertoires in all groups.

The clonotype comes from a man aged 50 to 60 with HTLV-1-associated myelopathy (HAM/TSP). V usage is TRBV10-3 and J usage is TRBJ2-1; D unclear. Input material: PBMCs. In nucleotides, the CDR3 is TGTGCCATCGGTGAGCCGAACTATTACAATGAGCAGTTCTTC. It translates to CAIGEPNYYNEQFF.